Below, 8 T cell receptor beta chains from the same sample are listed, as sequenced in a study of response to subunit inactivated influenza vaccine. MiXCR, run by TCRdb on the RT-PCR reads, gives a single entry per CDR3 protein. Of 550,000 to 800,000 distinct CDR3 sequences listed, around 13% were seen once; the top ten hold around 7%. The sequencing here drew on PBMCs from blood, taken around two weeks before vaccination. The receptors were sampled from a man aged 45-65 years who received an inactivated influenza vaccine.

This clonotype was seen a handful of times. The J gene is TRBJ2-7, the V gene TRBV6-2 or TRBV6-3, with 7 bases lining up with TRBD1. Germline CDR1 MNHEY, CDR2 SVGEGT. After removal of 2 bases from V and 0 bases from J, the junction contained 1 base not matched to a gene. CDR3 length equals 14 residues. CDR3 sequence: CASSYEGASYEQYF. For the CDR3, the DNA is TGTGCCAGCAGTTACGAGGGGGCCTCCTACGAGCAGTACTTC.

This clonotype was observed a handful of times. The rearrangement joins TRBV4-3 to TRBJ2-3; 7 nucleotides line up with TRBD2. Trimming removed 0 bases from V and 6 bases from J; junction bases left unmatched: 9. Germline V CDR1 and CDR2: LGHNA, YSLEER. CDR3 length: 16 amino acids. The CDR3 DNA is TGCGCCAGCAGCCAAGACGCGCTGGGGACTACCGATACGCAGTATTTT. Amino acids: CASSQDALGTTDTQYF.

This clonotype came up a few times. The V gene is TRBV5-1, the J gene TRBJ2-1; D uncertain. The CDR3 is 18 residues long. CDR1 SGHRS and CDR2 YFSETQ come from the germline V gene. The V and J ends lost 4 bases and 1 base respectively, with 21 bases between them. CDR3 region: CASSPPFPTDRSYNEQFF. The CDR3 bases are TGCGCCAGCAGCCCACCCTTTCCCACGGACCGATCCTACAATGAGCAGTTCTTC.

In this sample, this clonotype turned up a few times. The chain carries TRBV5-1 and TRBJ2-7; D is undetermined. The V gene's germline CDR1 is SGHRS and CDR2 YFSETQ. The CDR3 is 15 amino acids. V lost 0 bases and J lost 6, with 16 bases in between. CDR3 DNA: TGCGCCAGCAGCTTGGAATGGCCTACAATGGGCGAGCAGTACTTC. The encoded protein is CASSLEWPTMGEQYF. Together with reference TRBV5-1 and TRBJ2-7, the CDR3 gives the full variable domain: KAGVTQTPRYLIKTRGQQVTLSCSPISGHRSVSWYQQTPGQGLQFLFEYFSETQRNKGNFPGRFSGRQFSNSRSEMNVSTLELGDSALYLCASSLEWPTMGEQYFGPGTRLTVT.

This chain connects TRBV7-8 to TRBJ1-4; possibly TRBD1 for D (5 bases). Per germline, CDR1 SGHVS and CDR2 FQNEAQ. The CDR3 spans 16 residues. Between the trimmed V and J ends, which lost 5 bases and 0 bases, there was a span of 13 bases. The CDR3 sequence is CASSPGPGATNEKLFF. CDR3 nucleotide sequence: TGTGCCAGCAGCCCGGGACCGGGTGCAACTAATGAAAAACTGTTTTTT.

This clonotype was seen more than once but under ten times. The chain links TRBV20-1 to TRBJ2-5, with 7 bases lining up with TRBD2. The CDR3 is 15 amino acids. With V trimmed by 0 bases and J by 5 bases, 9 bases remained unmatched. CDR1 is DFQATT, CDR2 SNEGSKA, per germline (reference sequence). The CDR3, as DNA: TGCAGTGCTAGAGATGTCCAGGGAGGGTTGGAGACCCAGTACTTC. Protein product: CSARDVQGGLETQYF.

The genes are TRBV7-6 and TRBJ2-1; D is perhaps TRBD1 (5 bases). The ends were cut back, 1 base at V and 8 bases at J, with 12 bases in the middle. The CDR3 covers 14 residues. Germline V gene lookup returns CDR1 SGHVS and CDR2 FNYEAQ. The CDR3 DNA is TGTGCCAGCAGCTTAGGATTGGTAGGGGATGAGCAGTTCTTC. Encoded protein: CASSLGLVGDEQFF.

This clonotype was recorded a few times. The rearrangement links TRBV20-1 to TRBJ1-5, with D maybe TRBD1 (5 bases). In germline, CDR1 is DFQATT, CDR2 SNEGSKA (reference sequence). The ends were cut back, 0 bases at V and 1 base at J, with 13 bases in the middle. The CDR3 has 16 residues. The CDR3 reads CSAREGRGSSNQPQHF. As DNA, the CDR3 is TGCAGTGCTAGAGAGGGGAGGGGTTCGAGCAATCAGCCCCAGCATTTT.